This TCR beta chain was retrieved from a study of Ad26.COV2.S vaccination and SARS-CoV-2 variants. Study results and limitations: Marked by substantial breadth, spike-specific CD8+ and CD4+ T cell responses were reportedly seen after vaccination. From the TCR breadth and depth analyses, total T cell responses may have been underestimated.

The CDR3 length is 15 residues. CDR1 and CDR2 (germline): SGHKS, YYEKEE (reference sequence). Trimming took off 4 bases at V and 0 bases at J, with 13 bases between the two ends. The treatment was: around 19 received Ad26.COV2.S at low or high dose, single or two shots; roughly five received placebo; per-sample allocation not given. The study sampled participants on day 63 after the first vaccine or placebo injection. To note about this clone: The antigen is not known.

TCRdb's table, derived via immunoSEQ multiplex PCR, lists solely in-frame clones and lacks some. The profile covers roughly 410,000 clones, with 83% appearing a single time and just under 7.5% taken by the ten largest. This TCR derives from a person between 18 and 65 years old who received the Ad26.COV2.S COVID-19 vaccine or a placebo. The source was peripheral blood, collected in a trial of Ad26.COV2.S vaccine versus placebo. The genes are TRBV5-5 and TRBJ1-1; a possible D gene is TRBD1 (6 bases). DNA of the CDR3: TGTGCCAGCAGCCTATCCAGGACAGTGAACACTGAAGCTTTCTTT. Translation gives CASSLSRTVNTEAFF.